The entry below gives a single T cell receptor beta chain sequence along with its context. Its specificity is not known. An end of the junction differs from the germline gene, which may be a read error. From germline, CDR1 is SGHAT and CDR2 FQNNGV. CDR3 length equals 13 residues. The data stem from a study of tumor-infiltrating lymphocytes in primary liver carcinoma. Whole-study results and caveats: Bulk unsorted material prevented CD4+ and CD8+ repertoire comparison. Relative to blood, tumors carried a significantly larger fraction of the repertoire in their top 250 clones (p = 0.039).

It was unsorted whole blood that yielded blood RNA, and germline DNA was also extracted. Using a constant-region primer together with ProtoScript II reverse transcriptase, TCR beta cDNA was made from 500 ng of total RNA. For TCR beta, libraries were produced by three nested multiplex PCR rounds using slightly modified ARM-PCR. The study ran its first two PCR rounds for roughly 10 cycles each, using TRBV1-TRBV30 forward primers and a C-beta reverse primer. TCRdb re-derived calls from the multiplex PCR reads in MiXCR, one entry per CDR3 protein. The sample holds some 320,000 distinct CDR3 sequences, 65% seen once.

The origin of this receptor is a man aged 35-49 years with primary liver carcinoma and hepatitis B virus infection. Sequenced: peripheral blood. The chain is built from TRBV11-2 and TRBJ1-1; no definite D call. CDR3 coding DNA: TGTGCCAGCAGCTTAGATCACAACACTGAGGCTTTCTTT. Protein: CASSLDHNTEAFF. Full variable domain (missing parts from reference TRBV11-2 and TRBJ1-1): EAGVAQSPRYKIIEKRQSVAFWCNPISGHATLYWYQQILGQGPKLLIQFQNNGVVDDSQLPKDRFSAERLKGVDSTLKIQPAKLEDSAVYLCASSLDHNTEAFFGQGTRLTVV.